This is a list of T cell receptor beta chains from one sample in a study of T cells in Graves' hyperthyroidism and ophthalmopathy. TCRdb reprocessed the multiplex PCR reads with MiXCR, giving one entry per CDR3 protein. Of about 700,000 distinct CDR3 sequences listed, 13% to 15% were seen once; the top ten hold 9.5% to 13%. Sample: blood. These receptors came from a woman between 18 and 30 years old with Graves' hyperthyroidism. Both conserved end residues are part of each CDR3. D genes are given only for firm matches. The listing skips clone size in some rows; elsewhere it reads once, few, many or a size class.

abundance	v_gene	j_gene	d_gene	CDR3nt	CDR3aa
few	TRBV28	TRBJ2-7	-	TGTGCCAGCCTCCCCGGGACTCCCCCCTACGAGCAGTACTTC	CASLPGTPPYEQYF
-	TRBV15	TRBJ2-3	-	TGTGCCACCACAGGGACTAGCACAGATACGCAGTATTTT	CATTGTSTDTQYF
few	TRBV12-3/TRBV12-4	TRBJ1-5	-	TGTGCCAGCACCCCTCGTGGGGGGGACCTCAATCAGCCCCAGCATTTT	CASTPRGGDLNQPQHF
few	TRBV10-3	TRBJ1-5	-	TGTGCCATCAGTGGTCGAGGGTGGGAGAATCAGCCCCAGCATTTT	CAISGRGWENQPQHF
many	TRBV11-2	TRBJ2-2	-	TGTGCCAGCAGCTTAGCCAAGGGAACGAACACCGGGGAGCTGTTTTTT	CASSLAKGTNTGELFF
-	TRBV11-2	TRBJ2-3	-	TGTGCCAGCAGCTTATGGGTGGTGAGCACAGATACGCAGTATTTT	CASSLWVVSTDTQYF
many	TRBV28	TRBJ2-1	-	TGTGCCAGCAGTCAAGGACCCGGGACCTACAATGAGCAGTTCTTC	CASSQGPGTYNEQFF
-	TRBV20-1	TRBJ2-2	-	TGCAGTGCTAGAGGCGACCCGAACACCGGGGAGCTGTTTTTT	CSARGDPNTGELFF
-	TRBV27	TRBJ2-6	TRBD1	TGTGCCAGCTCACAGGGGGACCCTGGGGCCAACGTCCTGACTTTC	CASSQGDPGANVLTF
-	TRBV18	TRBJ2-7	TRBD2	TGTGCCAGCTCGTTGACTAGCGCCCACGAGCAGTACTTC	CASSLTSAHEQYF
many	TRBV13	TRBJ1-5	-	TGTGCCAGCAGCTTAAGGCCGACGGTCACATTGAGATATAGCAATCAGCCCCAGCATTTT	CASSLRPTVTLRYSNQPQHF
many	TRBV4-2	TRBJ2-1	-	TGTGCCAGCAGCCAAGATCTGGCTAGTTTGGATGAGCAGTTCTTC	CASSQDLASLDEQFF
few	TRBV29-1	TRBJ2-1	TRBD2	TGCAGCGTGCACCTACTAGCGGGAAACGCCTACAATGAGCAGTTCTTC	CSVHLLAGNAYNEQFF
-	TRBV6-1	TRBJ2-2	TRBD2	TGTGCCAGCAGGCGCGTACCAAGACTAGCGAAAGGGGAGCTGTTTTTT	CASRRVPRLAKGELFF
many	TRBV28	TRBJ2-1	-	TGTGCCAGCAGTTTATTCTGGGGGGTGGCGTTCTTC	CASSLFWGVAFF
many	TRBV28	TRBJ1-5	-	TGTGCCAGCAGTTCAGGGGTGTCGGCCCAGCATTTT	CASSSGVSAQHF
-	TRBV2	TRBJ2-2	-	TGTGCCAGCAAGTTTTTCCGGGAAAACACCGGGGAGCTGTTTTTT	CASKFFRENTGELFF
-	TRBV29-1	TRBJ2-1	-	TGCAGCGTTGAAAGGGGCGTCGTCGGTGAGCAGTTCTTC	CSVERGVVGEQFF
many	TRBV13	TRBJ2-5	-	TGTGCCAGCAGCCGTGCAGGGACCAAAGAGGCCCAGTACTTC	CASSRAGTKEAQYF
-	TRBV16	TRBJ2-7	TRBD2	TGTGCCAGCAGCCAATCGGGACTAGCGGGAGGCGAGCAGTACTTC	CASSQSGLAGGEQYF
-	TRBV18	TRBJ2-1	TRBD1	TGTGCCAGCTCACCGGTGGGACAGGGGCCCTACAATGAGCAGCTCTTC	CASSPVGQGPYNEQLF
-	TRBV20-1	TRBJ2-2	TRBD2	TGCAGTGCTAGAGATGGGGGGGGACTAGCGGGAGGGGTAACCGGGGAGCTGTTTTTT	CSARDGGGLAGGVTGELFF
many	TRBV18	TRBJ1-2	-	TGTGCCAGCTCACTATCGACAGACTGGTATGGCTACACCTTC	CASSLSTDWYGYTF
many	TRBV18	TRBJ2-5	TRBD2	TGTGCCAGCCGGACTAGCGGGAGCGAGACCCAGTACTTC	CASRTSGSETQYF
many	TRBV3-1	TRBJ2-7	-	TGTGCCAGCAGCCAAGATTGGGTTGGCGAGCAGTACTTC	CASSQDWVGEQYF
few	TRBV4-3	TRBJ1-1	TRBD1	TGCGCCAGCAGCCACGGGACAGGGGTAAACACTGAAGCTTTCTTT	CASSHGTGVNTEAFF
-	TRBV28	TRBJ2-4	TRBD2	TGTGCCAGTCGTATGGGGGGGGCCAAAAACATTCAGTACTTC	CASRMGGAKNIQYF
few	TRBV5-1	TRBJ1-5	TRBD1	TGCGCCAGCAGCTTGGAATTCAGGGGGGCATCGCCCCAGCATTTT	CASSLEFRGASPQHF
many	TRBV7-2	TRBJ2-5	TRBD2	TGTGCCAGCAGCTTAGTGGGCGGGGGGGGACAAGAGACCCAGTACTTC	CASSLVGGGGQETQYF
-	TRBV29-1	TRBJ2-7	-	TGCAGCGTTGTAGGGTCCGAGTGGGATTACGAGCAGTACTTC	CSVVGSEWDYEQYF
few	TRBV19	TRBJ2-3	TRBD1	TGTGCCAGTAGTAAAGGGGGCCCAAGCACAGATACGCAGTATTTT	CASSKGGPSTDTQYF
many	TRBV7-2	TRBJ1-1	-	TGTGCCAGCAGCTTAGTGGGAGTCGGGGCTGAAGCTTTCTTT	CASSLVGVGAEAFF
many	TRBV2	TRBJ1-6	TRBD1	TGTGCCAGCAGTATGGGGACAGATAATTCACCCCTCCACTTT	CASSMGTDNSPLHF
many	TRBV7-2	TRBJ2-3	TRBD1	TGTGCCAGCAGCTTAGGTTGGACAGGGGGTAGAGATACGCAGTATTTT	CASSLGWTGGRDTQYF
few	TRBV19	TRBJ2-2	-	TGTGCCAGTACCCAGGAGGGTTTGGCGGGATCCTTCACCGGGGAGCTGTTTTTT	CASTQEGLAGSFTGELFF
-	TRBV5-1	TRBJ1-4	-	TGCGCCAGCACCTTAAGAAGGATGGGGACAACTAATGAAAAACTGTTTTTT	CASTLRRMGTTNEKLFF
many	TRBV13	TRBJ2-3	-	TGTGCCAGCAGCTTAAACCCCCCGGCAGATACGCAGTATTTT	CASSLNPPADTQYF
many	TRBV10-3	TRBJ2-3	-	TGTGCCACCAGGGGTTTCGCGGGAGCTAGCACAGATACGCAGTATTTT	CATRGFAGASTDTQYF
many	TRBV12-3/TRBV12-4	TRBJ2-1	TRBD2	TGTGCCAGCAGGAACCCAGCGGGGGGAGTGTTGGGTGAGCAGTTCTTC	CASRNPAGGVLGEQFF
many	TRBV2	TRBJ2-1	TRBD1	TGTGCCAGCAGTGAGTTGGGACAGGGAGGGGCCAATGAGCAGTTCTTC	CASSELGQGGANEQFF
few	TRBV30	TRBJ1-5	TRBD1	TGTGCCTGGAGTGCAGACAGGGGCTATAGCAATCAGCCCCAGCATTTT	CAWSADRGYSNQPQHF